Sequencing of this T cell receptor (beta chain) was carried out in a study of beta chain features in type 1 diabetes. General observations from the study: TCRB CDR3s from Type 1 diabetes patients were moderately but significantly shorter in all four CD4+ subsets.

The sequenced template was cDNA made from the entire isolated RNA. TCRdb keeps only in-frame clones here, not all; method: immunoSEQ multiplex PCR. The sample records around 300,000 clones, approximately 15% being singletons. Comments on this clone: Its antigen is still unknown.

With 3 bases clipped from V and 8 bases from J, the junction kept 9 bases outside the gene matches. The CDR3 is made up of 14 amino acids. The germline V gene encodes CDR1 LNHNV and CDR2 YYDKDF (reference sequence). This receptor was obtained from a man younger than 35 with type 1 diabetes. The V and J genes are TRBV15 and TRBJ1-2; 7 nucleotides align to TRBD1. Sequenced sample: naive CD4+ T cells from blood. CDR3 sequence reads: CATSRGTVSAGYTF. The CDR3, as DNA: TGTGCCACCAGCAGGGGGACAGTCTCCGCCGGCTACACCTTC.